What follows are 28 T cell receptor beta chains derived from one specimen sequenced in a study of shared clonotypes between healthy human individuals. The naive CD8 fraction comprised CD45RO-negative cells positively selected for CCR7 and excluded terminally differentiated effector memory CD45RA+ cells. Generated by immunoSEQ multiplex PCR, the TCRdb table keeps only in-frame clones and is missing some. In the table there are roughly 890,000 clones, more than 85% of which are singletons. The sample comprised naive CD8+ T cells sorted from blood. The receptors originated from a man younger than 45 in good health.

Here the CDR3 reads CASSTGTGATGELFF. DNA for the CDR3: TGTGCCAGCAGCACCGGGACAGGGGCCACCGGGGAGCTGTTTTTT. V gene TRBV6-5 combines with J gene TRBJ2-2; 10 positions agree with TRBD1. After removal of 6 bases from V and 4 bases from J, the junction contained 5 bases not matched to a gene. From germline, CDR1 is MNHEY and CDR2 SVGAGI. This CDR3 has 15 residues.

V and J are TRBV7-9 and TRBJ2-7; D uncertain. Trimming removed 5 bases at V and 3 bases at J, with 17 bases between. Germline V gene sequence: CDR1 SEHNR, CDR2 FQNEAQ (reference sequence). The CDR3 runs 15 residues. The CDR3 loop reads CASSARGRGYYEQYF. CDR3 bases: TGTGCCAGCAGCGCCCGAGGCCGAGGCTACTACGAGCAGTACTTC.

The V call is TRBV5-1, the J call TRBJ2-4; D perhaps matches TRBD1 (6 bases). CDR3 size: 18 residues. Between the trimmed V and J ends, which lost 4 bases and 1 base, there was a span of 21 bases. The germline gives CDR1 SGHRS, CDR2 YFSETQ. The CDR3 is CASSPWAGARLAKNIQYF. The CDR3 nucleotides read TGCGCCAGCAGCCCTTGGGCAGGGGCCCGACTCGCCAAAAACATTCAGTACTTC.

CDR3 nucleotide sequence: TGCGCCAGCAGTGATCGGCCTCTAGAGGATTACGAGCAGTACTTC. Translation: CASSDRPLEDYEQYF. The chain recombines TRBV10-2 with TRBJ2-7; D not certain. Germline CDR1 and CDR2: WSHSY and SAAADI. V lost 3 bases to trimming and J lost 4 bases, with 16 bases between them. This CDR3 spans 15 amino acids.

This chain connects TRBV28 to TRBJ2-7; D remains unclear. Germline lookup yields CDR1 MDHEN and CDR2 SYDVKM. The CDR3 length is 15 residues. The V end was cut by 2 bases, the J end by 0 bases, with 11 bases between. CDR3 coding DNA: TGTGCCAGCAGTTTAGCGGCTTACAGCTCCTACGAGCAGTACTTC. As protein: CASSLAAYSSYEQYF.

CDR3 in amino acids: CATSGPGSSYEQYF. The CDR3 coding sequence is TGTGCCACCAGCGGGCCGGGGAGTTCCTACGAGCAGTACTTC. The V and J genes are TRBV15 and TRBJ2-7; weak D call: TRBD2 (5 bases). V dropped 5 bases and J dropped 1 base, with 12 bases sitting between them. Germline V gene data show CDR1 as LNHNV and CDR2 as YYDKDF (reference sequence). CDR3 length: 14 amino acids.

The genes are TRBV7-8 and TRBJ2-1, with TRBD2 matching 11 bases. The CDR3 extends over 16 amino acids. In germline, CDR1 is SGHVS, CDR2 FQNEAQ. V lost 6 bases to trimming and J lost 0 bases; unmatched junction nucleotides: 4. CDR3 sequence reads: CASRPTSGTSYNEQFF. CDR3 nucleotide sequence: TGTGCCAGCAGACCGACTAGCGGGACCTCCTACAATGAGCAGTTCTTC.

The chain carries TRBV18 and TRBJ1-2, with 7 bases lining up with TRBD1. The CDR3 covers 18 residues. Trimming took 3 bases from V and 2 from J; bases not matched to a gene: 15. Germline CDR1 KGHSH, CDR2 LQKENI. CDR3 protein: CASSPSSQGIGANYGYTF. The DNA for the CDR3 is TGTGCCAGCTCACCCTCTTCACAGGGGATAGGGGCAAACTATGGCTACACCTTC. Looking up the rest from reference TRBV18 and TRBJ1-2 gives the full variable domain: NAGVMQNPRHLVRRRGQEARLRCSPMKGHSHVYWYRQLPEEGLKFMVYLQKENIIDESGMPKERFSAEFPKEGPSILRIQQVVRGDSAAYFCASSPSSQGIGANYGYTFGSGTRLTVV.

The rearrangement joins TRBV9 to TRBJ1-1; D is possibly TRBD1 (5 bases). The CDR3 runs to 13 residues. The germline CDR1 and CDR2 sequences are SGDLS and YYNGEE. V dropped 0 bases and J dropped 6 bases, with 9 bases sitting between them. In nucleotides, the CDR3 is TGTGCCAGCAGCGTAGCTTTGGGGGCTGAAGCTTTCTTT. Amino acids: CASSVALGAEAFF. The variable domain in full, with the rest retrieved from reference TRBV9 and TRBJ1-1, is DSGVTQTPKHLITATGQRVTLRCSPRSGDLSVYWYQQSLDQGLQFLIQYYNGEERAKGNILERFSAQQFPDLHSELNLSSLELGDSALYFCASSVALGAEAFFGQGTRLTVV.

The chain carries TRBV27 and TRBJ2-7, with 9 nucleotides matching TRBD1. This CDR3 is 13 amino acids long. Germline V gives CDR1 MNHEY, CDR2 SMNVEV (reference sequence). The V gene end was trimmed by 8 bases and the J gene end by 3 bases; junction bases not matched to a gene: 5. The CDR3 coding sequence is TGTGCCAGCCAACAGGGGGCCTACTACGAGCAGTACTTC. The encoded protein is CASQQGAYYEQYF.

This clone appeared a single time. The chain recombines TRBV11-2 with TRBJ2-1; TRBD2 aligns across 7 bases. Germline CDR1 and CDR2: SGHAT and FQNNGV. J gave up 5 bases and V 5 bases, and 9 bases lay outside the gene matches. This CDR3 is built from 15 residues. The CDR3, as DNA: TGTGCCAGCAGCCCCGGGACTAACACCAACAATGAGCAGTTCTTC. Translation: CASSPGTNTNNEQFF.

The V call is TRBV7-9, the J call TRBJ2-2; weak D call: TRBD2 (6 bases). CDR3 length: 16 amino acids. Germline V CDR1 and CDR2: SEHNR, FQNEAQ (reference sequence). The V and J ends lost 1 base and 3 bases respectively, with 12 bases between them. CDR3 DNA sequence: TGTGCCAGCAGCTTAGGGGGACTTGACTACACCGGGGAGCTGTTTTTT. It yields the protein CASSLGGLDYTGELFF. The full variable domain, its missing parts supplied by reference TRBV7-9 and TRBJ2-2, is DTGVSQNPRHKITKRGQNVTFRCDPISEHNRLYWYRQTLGQGPEFLTYFQNEAQLEKSRLLSDRFSAERPKGSFSTLEIQRTEQGDSAMYLCASSLGGLDYTGELFFGEGSRLTVL.

The chain is built from TRBV4-1 and TRBJ2-1, with 7 positions matching TRBD1. The CDR3 is made up of 16 amino acids. V lost 3 bases, J lost 3 bases, and 8 bases stayed unmatched. Germline-derived CDR1 and CDR2 are MGHRA and YSYEKL. CDR3 nucleotides: TGCGCCAGCAGCCAGAGGACAGGAGCCGTCTACAATGAGCAGTTCTTC. Translating it yields CASSQRTGAVYNEQFF.

CDR3: CASSPDPGLREQFF. The CDR3 bases are TGTGCCAGCAGCCCGGACCCGGGTTTGAGGGAGCAGTTCTTC. The rearrangement links TRBV5-6 to TRBJ2-1; the D is unclear. V was trimmed by 4 bases and J by 10 bases, leaving 18 bases between them. The germline V gene encodes CDR1 SGHDT and CDR2 YYEEEE. The CDR3 consists of 14 residues. Looking up the rest from reference TRBV5-6 and TRBJ2-1 gives the full variable domain: DAGVTQSPTHLIKTRGQQVTLRCSPKSGHDTVSWYQQALGQGPQFIFQYYEEEERQRGNFPDRFSGHQFPNYSSELNVNALLLGDSALYLCASSPDPGLREQFFGPGTRLTVL.

The chain joins TRBV6-1 to TRBJ2-1; 7 bases match TRBD1. The V gene's germline CDR1 is MNHNS and CDR2 SASEGT. Unmatched junction bases numbered 7, after V lost 6 bases and J lost 5 bases. There are 14 residues in the CDR3. The CDR3 sequence: CASSVTGTNNEQFF. In nucleotides, the CDR3 is TGTGCCAGCAGCGTGACAGGGACCAACAATGAGCAGTTCTTC.

V usage is TRBV27 and J usage is TRBJ2-7; D is perhaps TRBD1 (6 bases). CDR3 length: 16 amino acids. Germline CDR1 and CDR2: MNHEY and SMNVEV (reference sequence). Deletions cut 5 bases from V and 3 bases from J, with 20 bases between. The CDR3 is CASSRQVVGDNYEQYF. CDR3 sequence (DNA): TGTGCCAGCAGTAGGCAGGTTGTAGGGGACAACTACGAGCAGTACTTC.

This sequence joins TRBV5-4 and TRBJ2-7, with TRBD2 as a possible D gene (6 bases). V was pared by 4 bases and J by 5 bases, with 10 bases between. This CDR3 is 12 amino acids long. Germline CDR1 and CDR2: SGHNT and YYREEE (reference sequence). The CDR3 DNA reads TGTGCCAGCAGCCAGGGACTCAACGAGCAGTACTTC. It translates to CASSQGLNEQYF.

The chain uses TRBV27 and TRBJ2-2, with 7 bases identical to TRBD2. Germline loops: CDR1 MNHEY, CDR2 SMNVEV (reference sequence). This CDR3 is 14 amino acids long. The ends lost 6 bases at V and 10 bases at J; junction bases unmatched: 11. CDR3 sequence: CASSLAGADPELFF. DNA of the CDR3: TGTGCCAGCAGCCTGGCGGGAGCCGATCCGGAGCTGTTTTTT.

This clone has a handful of counts. The chain has TRBV5-5 and TRBJ2-7, with D possibly matching TRBD1 (6 bases). CDR3 size: 13 residues. V was clipped by 0 bases and J by 3 bases, with 7 bases between them. The V gene's germline CDR1 is SGHKS and CDR2 YYEKEE (reference sequence). CDR3 nucleotide sequence: TGTGCCAGCAGCTTGGGGACAGTCTACGAGCAGTACTTC. Encoded protein: CASSLGTVYEQYF.

This clone was detected a few times. The chain uses TRBV2 and TRBJ1-1; D call uncertain. The length of the CDR3 is 12 residues. Per germline, CDR1 SNHLY and CDR2 FYNNEI. V was cut by 7 bases and J by 1 base, with 7 bases left in between. Here the CDR3 DNA reads TGTGCCAGCATCGACAAGAACACTGAAGCTTTCTTT. It specifies CASIDKNTEAFF.

The chain has TRBV7-9 and TRBJ1-1; D is undetermined. The CDR3 is 14 amino acids. Germline assignment: CDR1 SEHNR and CDR2 FQNEAQ (reference sequence). The V end was cut by 2 bases, the J end by 4 bases, with 11 bases between. CDR3 in DNA: TGTGCCAGCAGCTTAAAAGGTTCCGGCACTGAAGCTTTCTTT. Its protein product is CASSLKGSGTEAFF.

The chain carries TRBV7-9 and TRBJ1-1; D is unresolved. The CDR3 sequence is 15 residues long. The germline gives CDR1 SEHNR, CDR2 FQNEAQ (reference sequence). With 5 bases removed from V and 3 bases from J, the gap between germline ends came to 16 bases. The CDR3: CASSNKGEGDTEAFF. CDR3 in DNA: TGTGCCAGCAGCAATAAAGGCGAGGGAGACACTGAAGCTTTCTTT.

This CDR3 is CASSLDQISGYNEQFF. The CDR3 coding sequence is TGCGCCAGCAGCTTGGACCAGATTAGCGGCTACAATGAGCAGTTCTTC. The chain uses TRBV5-1 and TRBJ2-1; possibly TRBD2 for D (6 bases). Germline V gives CDR1 SGHRS, CDR2 YFSETQ. This CDR3 region has 16 residues. Trimming removed 0 bases at V and 3 bases at J, with 13 bases between. Full variable domain (remainder filled in from reference TRBV5-1 and TRBJ2-1): KAGVTQTPRYLIKTRGQQVTLSCSPISGHRSVSWYQQTPGQGLQFLFEYFSETQRNKGNFPGRFSGRQFSNSRSEMNVSTLELGDSALYLCASSLDQISGYNEQFFGPGTRLTVL.

The CDR3 protein is CASRRGIGVSTDTQYF. In nucleotides, the CDR3 is TGTGCCAGCAGGAGGGGGATAGGGGTTAGCACAGATACGCAGTATTTT. The V gene is TRBV2, the J gene TRBJ2-3; TRBD1 is a possible D gene (6 bases). The CDR3 is made up of 16 amino acids. Looked up from germline, CDR1 is SNHLY and CDR2 is FYNNEI. The ends were cut back, 6 bases at V and 0 bases at J, with 16 bases in the middle.

The V gene is TRBV9, the J gene TRBJ2-7; weak D call: TRBD2 (6 bases). Germline-derived CDR1 and CDR2 are SGDLS and YYNGEE. Trimming took 5 bases from V and 2 from J, leaving 17 bases between them. This CDR3 region has 15 residues. The CDR3 nucleotides are TGTGCCAGCAGTACCCGGGACTCCCAACCCTACGAGCAGTACTTC. Protein product: CASSTRDSQPYEQYF.

This chain joins TRBV4-1 and TRBJ2-7; 7 nucleotides match TRBD2. Germline values: CDR1 MGHRA, CDR2 YSYEKL. This CDR3 has 14 amino acids. V lost 3 bases to trimming and J lost 3 bases; unmatched junction nucleotides: 5. This chain's CDR3 is CASSHQGEGYEQYF. The DNA for the CDR3 is TGCGCCAGCAGCCATCAAGGGGAGGGCTACGAGCAGTACTTC.

The chain joins TRBV30 to TRBJ2-7; D is perhaps TRBD2 (6 bases). Between the trimmed V and J ends, which lost 2 bases and 7 bases, there was a span of 15 bases. The CDR3 has 13 amino acids. In germline, CDR1 is GTSNPN, CDR2 SVGIG (reference sequence). As DNA, the CDR3 is TGTGCCTGGAGTTGGTCGGGAGAGGGTGAGCAGTACTTC. Residues: CAWSWSGEGEQYF.

The V gene is TRBV9, the J gene TRBJ2-3, with D uncertain. Germline CDR1 is SGDLS and CDR2 is YYNGEE. There are 16 residues in the CDR3. Trimming left V 0 bases short and J 0 bases short, with 11 bases between. The CDR3 sequence: CASSVATKTSTDTQYF. The CDR3 DNA follows: TGTGCCAGCAGCGTAGCTACAAAGACTAGCACAGATACGCAGTATTTT.